This T cell receptor beta chain stems from a study of a mutant IDH1 vaccine in newly diagnosed glioma. Study-level information: In weeks 1, 3, 5, 7, 11, 15, 19 and 23, patients were vaccinated. First vaccine doses came 4-6 weeks after radiotherapy alone, or with temozolomide cycles. Patients previously underwent radiotherapy, temozolomide, or both, and most underwent both.

Overall study results and limits: Detectable vaccine-induced immune responses arose in 80% to 95% of patients.

Trimming took off 2 bases at V and 3 bases at J, with 5 bases between the two ends. This CDR3 is 13 amino acids long. Germline CDR1 reads ENHRY; CDR2 reads SYGVKD. Clones were sequenced by immunoSEQ multiplex PCR, and TCRdb holds only the in-frame ones, with some missing. This table holds fewer than 100,000 clones, about 91% found once. Concerning this clone itself: Its antigen is unknown.

The time point: week 5, during vaccination. Each vaccine dose was 300 ug of mutant IDH1 20-mer peptide, with topical imiquimod. This chain connects TRBV10-3 to TRBJ1-3; the D is unclear. The sample here was PBMCs, taken from a glioma patient whose treatment included an IDH1 peptide vaccine. The source of this sequence is a woman aged 45-60 years with glioma. Here the CDR3 DNA reads TGTGCCATCAGTGAGGGGTTTGGAAACACCATATATTTT. Residues: CAISEGFGNTIYF.